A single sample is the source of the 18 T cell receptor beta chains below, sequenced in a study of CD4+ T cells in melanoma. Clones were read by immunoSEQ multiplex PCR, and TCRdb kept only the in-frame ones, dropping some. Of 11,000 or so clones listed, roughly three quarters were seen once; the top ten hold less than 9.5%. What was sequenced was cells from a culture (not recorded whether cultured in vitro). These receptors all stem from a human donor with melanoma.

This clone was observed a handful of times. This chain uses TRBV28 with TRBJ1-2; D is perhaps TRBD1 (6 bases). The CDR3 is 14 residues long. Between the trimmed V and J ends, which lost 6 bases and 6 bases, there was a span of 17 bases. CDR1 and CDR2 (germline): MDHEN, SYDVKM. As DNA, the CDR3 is TGTGCCAGCAGACGAGCACAGGGACGGAATGGCTACACCTTC. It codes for CASRRAQGRNGYTF.

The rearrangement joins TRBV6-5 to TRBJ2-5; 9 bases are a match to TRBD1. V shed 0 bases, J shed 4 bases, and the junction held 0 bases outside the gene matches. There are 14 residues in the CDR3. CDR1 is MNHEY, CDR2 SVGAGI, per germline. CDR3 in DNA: TGTGCCAGCAGTTACTCGGGACAGGGAGAGACCCAGTACTTC. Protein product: CASSYSGQGETQYF.

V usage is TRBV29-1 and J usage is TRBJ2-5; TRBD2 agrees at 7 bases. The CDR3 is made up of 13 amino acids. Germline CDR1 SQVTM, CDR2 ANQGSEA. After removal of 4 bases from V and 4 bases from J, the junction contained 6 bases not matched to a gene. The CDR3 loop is CSVVSGLGETQYF. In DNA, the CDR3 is TGCAGCGTTGTCTCCGGACTAGGAGAGACCCAGTACTTC.

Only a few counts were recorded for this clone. The CDR3 nucleotides are TGTGCCAGCAGTGAAGGCAACAGCATCTATGGCTACACCTTC. It codes for CASSEGNSIYGYTF. The chain uses TRBV2 and TRBJ1-2; no definite D call. Germline loops: CDR1 SNHLY, CDR2 FYNNEI. The CDR3 consists of 14 residues. V was trimmed by 1 base and J by 4 bases, leaving 10 bases between them. The whole variable domain, filled in from reference TRBV2 and TRBJ1-2, reads EPEVTQTPSHQVTQMGQEVILRCVPISNHLYFYWYRQILGQKVEFLVSFYNNEISEKSEIFDDQFSVERPDGSNFTLKIRSTKLEDSAMYFCASSEGNSIYGYTFGSGTRLTVV.

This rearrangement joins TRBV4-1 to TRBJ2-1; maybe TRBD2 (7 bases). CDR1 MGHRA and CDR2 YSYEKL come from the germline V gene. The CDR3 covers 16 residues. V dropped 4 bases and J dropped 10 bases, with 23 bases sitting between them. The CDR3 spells CASSPGRGAAGTEQFF. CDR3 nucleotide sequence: TGCGCCAGCAGCCCAGGACGGGGGGCGGCGGGTACGGAGCAGTTCTTC.

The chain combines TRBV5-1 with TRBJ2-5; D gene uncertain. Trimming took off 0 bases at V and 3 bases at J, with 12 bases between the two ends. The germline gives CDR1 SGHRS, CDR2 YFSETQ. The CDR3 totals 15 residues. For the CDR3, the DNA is TGCGCCAGCAGCTTGGCCCTCTCCCCAGAAGAGACCCAGTACTTC. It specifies CASSLALSPEETQYF.

The CDR3 coding sequence is TGTGCCAGCAGCTTCGGCAGGGGGCCTGGCTTGGGTGAAGCTTTCTTT. It codes for CASSFGRGPGLGEAFF. The chain couples TRBV5-4 to TRBJ1-1; 8 bases map to TRBD1. The junction had 13 bases not matched to a gene; V was cut back by 2 bases and J by 7 bases. Germline CDR1 is SGHNT and CDR2 is YYREEE (reference sequence). CDR3 length equals 16 residues. Together with reference TRBV5-4 and TRBJ1-1, the CDR3 gives the full variable domain: ETGVTQSPTHLIKTRGQQVTLRCSSQSGHNTVSWYQQALGQGPQFIFQYYREEENGRGNFPPRFSGLQFPNYSSELNVNALELDDSALYLCASSFGRGPGLGEAFFGQGTRLTVV.

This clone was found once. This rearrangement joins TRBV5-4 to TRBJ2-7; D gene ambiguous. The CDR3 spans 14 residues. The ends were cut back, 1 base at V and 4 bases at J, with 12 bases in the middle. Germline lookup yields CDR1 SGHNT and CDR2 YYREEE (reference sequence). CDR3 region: CASSLKVGKYEQYF. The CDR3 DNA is TGTGCCAGCAGCTTGAAGGTGGGGAAATACGAGCAGTACTTC.

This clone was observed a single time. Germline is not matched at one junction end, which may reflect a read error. The CDR3 DNA is TGTGCCATCAGTGAGGAGGGGACCGGTTCCTACGAGCAGTACTTC. Translating it yields CAISEEGTGSYEQYF. The gene calls are TRBV2 and TRBJ2-7, with D possibly TRBD2 on 6 matching bases. The CDR3 contains 15 residues. The germline V gene has CDR1 SNHLY and CDR2 FYNNEI.

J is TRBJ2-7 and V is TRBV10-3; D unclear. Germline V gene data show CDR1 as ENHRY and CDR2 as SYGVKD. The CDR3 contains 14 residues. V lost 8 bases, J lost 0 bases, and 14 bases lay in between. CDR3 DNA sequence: TGTGCCATCGAAGAGAAACCTGGCTCCTACGAGCAGTACTTC. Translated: CAIEEKPGSYEQYF.

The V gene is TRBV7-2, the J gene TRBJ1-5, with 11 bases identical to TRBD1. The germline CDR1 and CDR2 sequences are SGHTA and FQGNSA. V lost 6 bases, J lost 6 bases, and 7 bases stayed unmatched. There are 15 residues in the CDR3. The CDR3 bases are TGTGCCAGCAGTACCCCGGACAGGGGGCGTCAGCCCCAGCATTTT. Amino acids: CASSTPDRGRQPQHF.

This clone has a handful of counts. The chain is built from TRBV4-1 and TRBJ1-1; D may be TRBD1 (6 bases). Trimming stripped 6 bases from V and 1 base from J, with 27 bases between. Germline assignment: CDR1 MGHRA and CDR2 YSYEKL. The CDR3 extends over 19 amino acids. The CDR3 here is CASRPLPGHQERRNTEAFF. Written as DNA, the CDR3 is TGCGCCAGCAGACCACTTCCGGGACACCAAGAACGAAGGAACACTGAAGCTTTCTTT.

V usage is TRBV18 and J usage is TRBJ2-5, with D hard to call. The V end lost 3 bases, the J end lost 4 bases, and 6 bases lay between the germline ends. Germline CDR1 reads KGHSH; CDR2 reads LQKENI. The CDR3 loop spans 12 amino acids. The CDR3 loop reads CASSPSGETQYF. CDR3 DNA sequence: TGTGCCAGCTCACCCTCGGGAGAGACCCAGTACTTC.

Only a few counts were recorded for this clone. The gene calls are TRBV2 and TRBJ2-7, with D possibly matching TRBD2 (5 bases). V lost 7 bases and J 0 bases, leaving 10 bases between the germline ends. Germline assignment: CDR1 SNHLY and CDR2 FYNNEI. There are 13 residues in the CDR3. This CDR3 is CASILSGSYEQYF. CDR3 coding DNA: TGTGCCAGCATCCTGAGCGGCTCCTACGAGCAGTACTTC.

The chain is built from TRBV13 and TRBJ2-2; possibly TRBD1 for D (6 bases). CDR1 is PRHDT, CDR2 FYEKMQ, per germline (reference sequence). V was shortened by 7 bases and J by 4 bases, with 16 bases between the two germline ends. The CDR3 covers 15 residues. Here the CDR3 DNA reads TGTGCCAGCACCAACAAGGGACAAAGCACCGGGGAGCTGTTTTTT. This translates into CASTNKGQSTGELFF.

CDR3: CASSLSGGAYNEQFF. CDR3 bases: TGTGCCAGCAGCTTATCAGGGGGGGCATACAATGAGCAGTTCTTC. V gene TRBV11-2 combines with J gene TRBJ2-1; possibly TRBD1 or TRBD2 for D (7 bases each). The CDR3 has 15 amino acids. CDR1 and CDR2 (germline): SGHAT, FQNNGV. Trimming left V 2 bases short and J 4 bases short, with 12 bases between.

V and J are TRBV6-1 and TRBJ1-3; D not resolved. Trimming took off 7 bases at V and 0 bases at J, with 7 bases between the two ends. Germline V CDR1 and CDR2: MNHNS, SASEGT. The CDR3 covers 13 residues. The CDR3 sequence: CASKKTSGNTIYF. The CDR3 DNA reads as TGTGCCAGCAAAAAGACCTCTGGAAACACCATATATTTT.

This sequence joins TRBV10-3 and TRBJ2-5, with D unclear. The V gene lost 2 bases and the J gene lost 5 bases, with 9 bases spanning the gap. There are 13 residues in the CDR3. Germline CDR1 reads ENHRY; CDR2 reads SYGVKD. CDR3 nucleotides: TGTGCCATCAGTGAGGGGTTATGGGAGACCCAGTACTTC. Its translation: CAISEGLWETQYF.